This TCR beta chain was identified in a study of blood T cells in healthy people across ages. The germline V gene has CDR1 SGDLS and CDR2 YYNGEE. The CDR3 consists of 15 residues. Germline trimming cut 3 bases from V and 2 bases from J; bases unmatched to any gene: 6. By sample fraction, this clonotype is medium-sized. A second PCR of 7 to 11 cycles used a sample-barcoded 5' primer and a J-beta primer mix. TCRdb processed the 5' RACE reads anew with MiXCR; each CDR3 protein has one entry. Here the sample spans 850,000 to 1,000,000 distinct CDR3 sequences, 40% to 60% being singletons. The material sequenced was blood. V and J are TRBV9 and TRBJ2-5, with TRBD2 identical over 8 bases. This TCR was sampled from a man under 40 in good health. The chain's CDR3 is CASSDREGEQETQYF. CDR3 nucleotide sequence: TGTGCCAGCAGCGATCGGGAGGGGGAACAAGAGACCCAGTACTTC.